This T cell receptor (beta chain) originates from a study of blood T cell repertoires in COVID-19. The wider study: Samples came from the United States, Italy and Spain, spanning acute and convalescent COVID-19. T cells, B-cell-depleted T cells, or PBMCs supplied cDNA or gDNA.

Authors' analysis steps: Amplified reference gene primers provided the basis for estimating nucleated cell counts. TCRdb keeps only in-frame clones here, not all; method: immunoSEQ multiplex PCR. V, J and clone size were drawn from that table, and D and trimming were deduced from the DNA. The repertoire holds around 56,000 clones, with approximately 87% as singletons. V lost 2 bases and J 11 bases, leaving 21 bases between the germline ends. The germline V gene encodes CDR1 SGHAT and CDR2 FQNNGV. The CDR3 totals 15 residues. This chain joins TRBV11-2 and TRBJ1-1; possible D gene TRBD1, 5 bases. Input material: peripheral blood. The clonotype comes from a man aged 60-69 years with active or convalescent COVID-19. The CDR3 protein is CASSLQLGATSRAFF. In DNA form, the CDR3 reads TGTGCCAGCAGCTTACAATTAGGGGCCACCTCCCGGGCTTTCTTT.